A selection of T cell receptor beta chains follows, all from one sample in a study of post-analysis software for immune sequencing data. TCRdb itself ran the PCR reads through MiXCR, one entry per CDR3 protein. Among roughly 800,000 distinct CDR3 sequences listed, under 70% were seen once. Source material: blood. These TCRs come from a girl aged 5 to 17 with multiple sclerosis. The CDR3 runs from the conserved cysteine through the conserved F or W. Fields, in order: clone size, V gene, D gene, J gene, CDR3 DNA, CDR3 protein. D genes are given only for firm matches. Expanded clones are given a class, and other clones once, few, many or no size at all.

abundance: .; v_gene: TRBV20-1; d_gene: TRBD1; j_gene: TRBJ2-7; CDR3nt: TGCAGTGCTAAGCCCGGGACAGGTAACTACGAGCAGTACTTC; CDR3aa: CSAKPGTGNYEQYF
abundance: few; v_gene: TRBV27; d_gene: .; j_gene: TRBJ2-2; CDR3nt: TGTGCCAGCACCAACCTGCCCGGGACCGACATGAACACCGGGGAGCTGTTTTTT; CDR3aa: CASTNLPGTDMNTGELFF
abundance: .; v_gene: TRBV7-9; d_gene: TRBD1; j_gene: TRBJ1-2; CDR3nt: TGTGCCAGCAGCTTGGGGGACAGGGTACATGGCTACACCTTC; CDR3aa: CASSLGDRVHGYTF
abundance: .; v_gene: TRBV7-2; d_gene: .; j_gene: TRBJ2-2; CDR3nt: TGTTCTACGGGGCAGGAAAACACCGGGGAGCTGTTTTTT; CDR3aa: CSTGQENTGELFF
abundance: .; v_gene: TRBV18; d_gene: .; j_gene: TRBJ2-7; CDR3nt: TGTGCCAGCTCACCGGGAATGGGGGGCCACGAGCAGTACTTC; CDR3aa: CASSPGMGGHEQYF
abundance: once; v_gene: TRBV4-2; d_gene: .; j_gene: TRBJ1-1; CDR3nt: TGTGCCAGCAGCCAAGATTGGCAGGGTGCCACTGAAGCTTTCTTT; CDR3aa: CASSQDWQGATEAFF
abundance: .; v_gene: TRBV5-1; d_gene: .; j_gene: TRBJ1-1; CDR3nt: TGCGCCAGCAGCTTCAGATCTTCGGCGGACACTGAAGCTTTCTTT; CDR3aa: CASSFRSSADTEAFF
abundance: .; v_gene: TRBV28; d_gene: TRBD2; j_gene: TRBJ2-3; CDR3nt: TGTGCCGCAAAATCACGGGAAGGCGGGAGGAGGTCAGATACGCAGTATTTT; CDR3aa: CAAKSREGGRRSDTQYF
abundance: .; v_gene: TRBV29-1; d_gene: TRBD1; j_gene: TRBJ2-7; CDR3nt: TGCAGCGTTTACGACAGGGGCGGGGACGAGCAGTACTTC; CDR3aa: CSVYDRGGDEQYF
abundance: .; v_gene: TRBV29-1; d_gene: .; j_gene: TRBJ1-2; CDR3nt: TGCAGCGCGGGGCAGGGGCCTCGGGGTAACTATGGCTACACCTTC; CDR3aa: CSAGQGPRGNYGYTF
abundance: .; v_gene: TRBV6-5; d_gene: TRBD1; j_gene: TRBJ2-1; CDR3nt: TGTGCCAGCAGTTACGATGGACAGGTTGACAATGAGCAGTTCTTC; CDR3aa: CASSYDGQVDNEQFF
abundance: .; v_gene: TRBV6-1; d_gene: TRBD1; j_gene: TRBJ1-2; CDR3nt: TGTGCCAGCAGTGCCCCGGGACAGGGGGCCTTAAACTATGGCTACACCTTC; CDR3aa: CASSAPGQGALNYGYTF